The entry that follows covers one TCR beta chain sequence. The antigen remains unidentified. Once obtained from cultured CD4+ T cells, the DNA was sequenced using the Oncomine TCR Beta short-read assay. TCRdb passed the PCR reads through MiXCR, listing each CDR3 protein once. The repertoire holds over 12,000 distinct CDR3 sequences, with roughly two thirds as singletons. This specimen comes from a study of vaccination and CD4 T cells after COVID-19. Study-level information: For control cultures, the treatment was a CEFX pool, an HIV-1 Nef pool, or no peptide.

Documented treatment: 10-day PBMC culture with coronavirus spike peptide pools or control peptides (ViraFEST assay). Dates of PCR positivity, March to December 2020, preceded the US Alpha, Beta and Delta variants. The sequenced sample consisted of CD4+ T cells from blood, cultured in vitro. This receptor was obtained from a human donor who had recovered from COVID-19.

The CDR3 here is CASVQFSTDTQYF. The CDR3 DNA sequence: TGTGCCAGCGTTCAATTTTCCACAGATACGCAGTATTTT. The chain combines TRBV2 with TRBJ2-3; D unclear. Trimming cost V 8 bases and J 2 bases, with 11 bases left between them. CDR1 is SNHLY and CDR2 is FYNNEI in the germline V gene. The CDR3 is 13 amino acids.